These 14 T cell receptor beta chains were sequenced from one sample in a study of cytomegalovirus exposure and HLA in healthy donors. A multiplex PCR was run with 60 Vbeta primers and 13 Jbeta primers. Here immunoSEQ multiplex PCR was the method, and the copy in TCRdb shows in-frame clones only, minus some. The data contain around 150,000 clones, about 82% of them singletons. Specimen: PBMCs. Receptors were obtained from a female donor in good health and CMV-seropositive.

The chain carries TRBV4-1 and TRBJ1-1, with 8 bases identical to TRBD1. V lost 3 bases and J lost 5; bases outside the gene matches: 5. CDR3 length equals 14 residues. Germline CDR1 reads MGHRA; CDR2 reads YSYEKL. CDR3 bases: TGCGCCAGCAGCCATTGGACAGGGAGGACTGAAGCTTTCTTT. It codes for CASSHWTGRTEAFF.

V is TRBV6-5 and J is TRBJ1-1, with D perhaps TRBD1 (5 bases). This CDR3 has 14 residues. CDR1 and CDR2 (germline): MNHEY, SVGAGI. V lost 5 bases and J 4 bases, leaving 14 bases between the germline ends. The CDR3 DNA sequence: TGTGCCAGCAGTCCATGGACATCCATCACTGAAGCTTTCTTT. Its translation: CASSPWTSITEAFF.

This clone was picked up one time. The chain links TRBV11-2 to TRBJ2-7, with D perhaps TRBD1 (6 bases). V lost 4 bases and J 1 base, leaving 8 bases between the germline ends. The CDR3 runs to 13 residues. Germline assignment: CDR1 SGHAT and CDR2 FQNNGV. For the CDR3, the DNA is TGTGCCAGCAGCTGGGGACAATCCTACGAGCAGTACTTC. This codes for CASSWGQSYEQYF.

The chain carries TRBV10-3 and TRBJ1-1; D is possibly TRBD1 (5 bases). Between the trimmed V and J ends, which lost 4 bases and 1 base, there was a span of 7 bases. Germline CDR1 and CDR2: ENHRY and SYGVKD. This CDR3 is built from 13 residues. The CDR3 sequence: CAISGTGNTEAFF. In DNA form, the CDR3 reads TGTGCCATCAGTGGTACAGGGAACACTGAAGCTTTCTTT.

This clone was detected a few times. The chain carries TRBV9 and TRBJ1-2; 7 bases are a match to TRBD1. Germline loops: CDR1 SGDLS, CDR2 YYNGEE. The V segment lost 3 bases and the J segment 6 bases; nucleotides outside the gene matches: 11. This CDR3 spans 15 amino acids. The CDR3 DNA reads TGTGCCAGCAGCGCAGGCCTGACAGGGTCCCATGGCTACACCTTC. Amino acids: CASSAGLTGSHGYTF.

The genes are TRBV7-9 and TRBJ2-7; 7 bases are shared with TRBD1. V dropped 5 bases and J dropped 2; count of bases not matched to a gene: 6. The CDR3 covers 14 residues. CDR1 and CDR2 (germline): SEHNR, FQNEAQ (reference sequence). The CDR3 reads CASSDGTAAYEQYF. In DNA, the CDR3 is TGTGCCAGCAGCGACGGGACAGCGGCCTACGAGCAGTACTTC.

V and J are TRBV19 and TRBJ2-1; 9 bases map to TRBD2. Germline assignment: CDR1 LNHDA and CDR2 SQIVND (reference sequence). The CDR3 length is 15 residues. V was clipped by 5 bases and J by 0 bases; unmatched bases: 2. This CDR3 reads CASSVSGSSYNEQFF. In DNA form, the CDR3 reads TGTGCCAGTAGTGTTAGCGGGAGCTCCTACAATGAGCAGTTCTTC.

The V and J genes are TRBV28 and TRBJ1-1; TRBD1 aligns across 7 bases. V trimming: 5 bases; J trimming: 10 bases; junction bases outside the gene matches: 10. The length of the CDR3 is 13 residues. CDR1 and CDR2 from the germline V gene are MDHEN and SYDVKM. The CDR3 here is CASSPRGTGVAFF. CDR3 coding DNA: TGTGCCAGCAGTCCCAGAGGCACAGGGGTAGCTTTCTTT.

The V and J genes are TRBV30 and TRBJ1-6; the match to TRBD1 covers 8 bases. Germline V gives CDR1 GTSNPN, CDR2 SVGIG (reference sequence). The CDR3 is 13 amino acids. J was trimmed by 7 bases and V by 1 base; bases with no gene match: 0. The CDR3 sequence: CAWSGTGNSPLHF. The CDR3 nucleotides read TGTGCCTGGAGTGGGACAGGGAATTCACCCCTCCACTTT.

V usage is TRBV6-6 and J usage is TRBJ2-1; TRBD2 is a possible D gene (7 bases). The CDR3 spans 13 residues. Germline values: CDR1 MNHNY, CDR2 SVGAGI (reference sequence). The V end was cut by 4 bases, the J end by 6 bases, with 10 bases between. CDR3 bases: TGTGCCAGCAGTTGGGGGGGCCCCAATGAGCAGTTCTTC. Its translation is CASSWGGPNEQFF.

This clone is a singleton in its sample. The V and J genes are TRBV15 and TRBJ2-1; 7 bases agree with TRBD2. J gave up 10 bases and V 8 bases, and 11 bases lay outside the gene matches. The CDR3 consists of 13 residues. Germline-derived CDR1 and CDR2 are LNHNV and YYDKDF (reference sequence). The CDR3 reads CATARRESSEQFF. The CDR3 bases are TGTGCCACCGCCCGGCGGGAGTCGTCCGAGCAGTTCTTC. Using reference TRBV15 and TRBJ2-1 for the parts outside the CDR3, the full variable domain is DAMVIQNPRYQVTQFGKPVTLSCSQTLNHNVMYWYQQKSSQAPKLLFHYYDKDFNNEADTPDNFQSRRPNTSFCFLDIRSPGLGDTAMYLCATARRESSEQFFGPGTRLTVL.

Worth noting for this clone: One junction end disagrees with the germline gene, perhaps due to a read error. The chain combines TRBV6-5 with TRBJ1-2; 9 bases align to TRBD1. This CDR3 is built from 13 residues. Germline V gene lookup returns CDR1 MNHEY and CDR2 SVGAGI. The CDR3 DNA sequence: TGTGCCGGCAGTGACAGGGGGAGCTATGGCTACACCTTC. Translated: CAGSDRGSYGYTF.

The chain recombines TRBV2 with TRBJ2-3, with a weak D call TRBD1 (5 bases). V lost 7 bases to trimming and J lost 1 base, with 12 bases between them. The CDR3 extends over 14 amino acids. Germline loops: CDR1 SNHLY, CDR2 FYNNEI. CDR3 amino acids: CASTIGVGTDTQYF. In DNA form, the CDR3 reads TGTGCCAGCACCATAGGGGTCGGCACAGATACGCAGTATTTT.

The chain links TRBV11-2 to TRBJ2-7; D is perhaps TRBD2 (5 bases). The CDR3 has 13 amino acids. The V gene lost 1 base and the J gene lost 9 bases, with 13 bases spanning the gap. Germline V lookup: CDR1 SGHAT, CDR2 FQNNGV. The CDR3 coding sequence is TGTGCCAGCAGCTTAGGGGAGCGGTTGACGCAGTACTTC. This sequence encodes CASSLGERLTQYF. Using reference TRBV11-2 and TRBJ2-7 for the parts outside the CDR3, the full variable domain is EAGVAQSPRYKIIEKRQSVAFWCNPISGHATLYWYQQILGQGPKLLIQFQNNGVVDDSQLPKDRFSAERLKGVDSTLKIQPAKLEDSAVYLCASSLGERLTQYFGPGTRLTVT.